This T cell receptor beta chain was identified during a study of CD8 T cells in ankylosing spondylitis. Study outcomes and limitations: Matched synovial fluid from ankylosing spondylitis patients was reported to be enriched for disease-linked clones.

Quantitative 5'-RACE was performed with molecular barcodes, and it yielded the TCR beta libraries. TCRdb ran MiXCR on the 5' RACE reads and lists one entry per CDR3 protein. The sample consists of nearly 350,000 distinct CDR3 sequences, around 15% of them appearing once. Per the germline V gene, CDR1 is DFQATT and CDR2 is SNEGSKA (reference sequence). V lost 4 bases, J lost 1 base, and 10 bases lay in between. The CDR3 loop spans 13 amino acids. This clonotype was counted only a few times. Its antigen is undetermined. The chain joins TRBV20-1 to TRBJ1-1; no clear D gene. The receptor was derived from a male donor with ankylosing spondylitis or in good health (not recorded which). The sequenced material came from blood, either unsorted or a sorted T cell fraction (not recorded which). The CDR3 sequence: CSAKETANTEAFF. CDR3 nucleotides: TGCAGTGCTAAGGAGACCGCGAACACTGAAGCTTTCTTT.